This T cell receptor beta chain was observed in a study of blood T cell repertoires in COVID-19. This CDR3 comprises 16 residues. Looked up from germline, CDR1 is LGHDT and CDR2 is YNNKEL (reference sequence). J gave up 8 bases and V 2 bases, and 9 bases lay outside the gene matches. Only in-frame clones appear in the TCRdb table, and some are missing; sequencing was by immunoSEQ multiplex PCR. The table lists 150,000 to 200,000 clones, 75% to 90% of them singletons. The rearrangement links TRBV3-1 (or the pseudogene TRBV3-2) to TRBJ2-1; 10 bases match TRBD2. This receptor was obtained from a man in his 60s with acute or convalescent COVID-19. The sample comprised peripheral blood. The CDR3 reads CASSQRTGLASHEQFF. Here the CDR3 DNA reads TGTGCCAGCAGCCAACGGACGGGACTAGCGTCCCATGAGCAGTTCTTC.